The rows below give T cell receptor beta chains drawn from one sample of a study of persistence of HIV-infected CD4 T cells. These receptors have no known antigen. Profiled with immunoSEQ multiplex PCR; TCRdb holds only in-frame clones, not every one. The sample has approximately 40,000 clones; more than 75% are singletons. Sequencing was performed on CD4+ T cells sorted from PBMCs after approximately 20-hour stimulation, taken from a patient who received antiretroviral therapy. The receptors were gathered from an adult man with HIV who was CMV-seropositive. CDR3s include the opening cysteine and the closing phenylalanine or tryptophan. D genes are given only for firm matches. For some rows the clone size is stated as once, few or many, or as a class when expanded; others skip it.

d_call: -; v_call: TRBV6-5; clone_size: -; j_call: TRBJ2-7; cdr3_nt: TGTGCCAGCAGTAACCGACTCTACGAGCAGTACTTC; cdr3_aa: CASSNRLYEQYF
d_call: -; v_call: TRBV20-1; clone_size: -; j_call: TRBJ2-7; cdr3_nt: TGCAGTGCTAGTCCCAGATACTACGAGCAGTACTTC; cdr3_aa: CSASPRYYEQYF
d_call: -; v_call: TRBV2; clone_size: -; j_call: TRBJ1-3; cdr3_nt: TGTGCCAGCAGTGAACCCAGGGCTGGAAACACCATATATTTT; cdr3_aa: CASSEPRAGNTIYF
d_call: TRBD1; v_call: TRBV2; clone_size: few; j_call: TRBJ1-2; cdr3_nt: TGTGCCGGGGGGACAGGCAGCCATGGCTACACCTTC; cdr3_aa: CAGGTGSHGYTF
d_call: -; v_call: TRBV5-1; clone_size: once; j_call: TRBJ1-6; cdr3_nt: TGCGCCAGCAGCTTGGAATGGGGGAATTCACCCCTCCACTTT; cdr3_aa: CASSLEWGNSPLHF
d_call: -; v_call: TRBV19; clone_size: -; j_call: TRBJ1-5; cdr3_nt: TGTGCCAGTGGTCGAAGGGGCAATCAGCCCCAGCATTTT; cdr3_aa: CASGRRGNQPQHF
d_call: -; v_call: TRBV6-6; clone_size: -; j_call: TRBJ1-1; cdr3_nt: TGTGCCAGCACCCTTGGGACTGAAGCTTTCTTT; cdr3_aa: CASTLGTEAFF
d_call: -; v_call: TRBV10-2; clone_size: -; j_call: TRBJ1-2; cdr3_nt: TGCGCCAGCAGTGACCCGCACCAGGAGATTAACTATGGCTACACCTTC; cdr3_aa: CASSDPHQEINYGYTF
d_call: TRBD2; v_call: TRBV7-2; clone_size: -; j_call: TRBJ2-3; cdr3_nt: TGTGCCAGCAGCTTGACTAGCGGGGTTACTTTCGGCACAGATACGCAGTATTTT; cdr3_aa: CASSLTSGVTFGTDTQYF
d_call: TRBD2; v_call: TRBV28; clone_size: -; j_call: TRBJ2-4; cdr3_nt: TGTGCCAGCAGTTCATTAGCGGGAGGTGGAAACATTCAGTACTTC; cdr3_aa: CASSSLAGGGNIQYF
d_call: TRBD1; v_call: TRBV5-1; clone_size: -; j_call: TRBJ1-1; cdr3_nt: TGCGCCAGCGTCCGAGGAGGGACAGGAGACAACACTGAAGCTTTCTTT; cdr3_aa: CASVRGGTGDNTEAFF
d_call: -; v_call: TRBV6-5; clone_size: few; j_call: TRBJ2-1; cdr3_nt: TGTGCCAGCAGTTACTCAACAGGGATCGCATACAATGAGCAGTTCTTC; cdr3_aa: CASSYSTGIAYNEQFF
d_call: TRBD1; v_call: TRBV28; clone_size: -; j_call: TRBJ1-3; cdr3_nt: TGTGCCAGCAGTTTATCGGGACAGGGTTCTGGAAACACCATATATTTT; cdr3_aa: CASSLSGQGSGNTIYF
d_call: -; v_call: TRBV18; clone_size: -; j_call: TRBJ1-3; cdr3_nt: TGTGCCAGCTCACCAAATGGGCCGGACTCTGGAAACACCATATATTTT; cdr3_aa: CASSPNGPDSGNTIYF
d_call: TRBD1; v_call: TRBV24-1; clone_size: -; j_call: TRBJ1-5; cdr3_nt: TGTGCCACCAGTGATTTCCCTTCATCCGGGACAGGGGGTACGGGGAGCAATCAGCCCCAGCATTTT; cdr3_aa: CATSDFPSSGTGGTGSNQPQHF